This T cell receptor (beta chain) was captured in a study of blood T cell repertoires in COVID-19. Study overall: The cDNA or gDNA used as material had been derived from T cells, B-cell-depleted T cells, or PBMCs.

Under the authors' procedure: For nucleated cells, counts were estimated from reference gene primer amplification. Profiled with immunoSEQ multiplex PCR; TCRdb holds only in-frame clones, not every one. From that table come the V and J calls and clone size; the DNA was used to work out D and trimming. The sample has 250,000 or so clones; about nine tenths are singletons. For this clone: The junction departs from the called germline gene at one end, perhaps through a read error.

The CDR3 extends over 12 amino acids. Germline values: CDR1 MNHEY, CDR2 SVGAGI. The sequenced material came from peripheral blood. The genes are TRBV6-5 and TRBJ1-3, with D perhaps matching TRBD1 (6 bases). The receptor was derived from a woman in her 30s with active or convalescent COVID-19. The CDR3 DNA reads TGTGCCAGCAGTCTTGACAGGCTCACCCTATATTTT. This translates into CASSLDRLTLYF.